This T cell receptor beta chain is drawn from a study of blood T cell repertoires in COVID-19. Study-wide context: Both acute and convalescent COVID-19 samples were obtained from the United States, Italy and Spain. Sources were T cells, B-cell-depleted T cells, or PBMCs; the material itself was cDNA or gDNA.

The V and J ends lost 4 bases and 3 bases, in that order; junction bases with no gene match: 2. CDR1 is LGHDT, CDR2 YNNKEL, per germline (reference sequence). This CDR3 is built from 13 residues. Authors' data handling: Reference gene primers were amplified, and this amplification served to estimate nucleated cell counts. TCRdb's copy holds only in-frame clones and misses some; the assay was immunoSEQ multiplex PCR. Clone size and the V and J calls come from that table; the DNA yielded D and trimming. The sample contains under 300,000 clones, around 83% of which appear only once. This sequence originates from a woman between 40 and 50 years old who had recovered from COVID-19. Sequencing input: peripheral blood. The J gene is TRBJ2-7, the V gene TRBV3-1 (or the pseudogene TRBV3-2), with 8 bases fitting TRBD2. The CDR3, as DNA: TGTGCCAGCAGCCGCCGGGAGGGCTACGAGCAGTACTTC. Amino acids: CASSRREGYEQYF.